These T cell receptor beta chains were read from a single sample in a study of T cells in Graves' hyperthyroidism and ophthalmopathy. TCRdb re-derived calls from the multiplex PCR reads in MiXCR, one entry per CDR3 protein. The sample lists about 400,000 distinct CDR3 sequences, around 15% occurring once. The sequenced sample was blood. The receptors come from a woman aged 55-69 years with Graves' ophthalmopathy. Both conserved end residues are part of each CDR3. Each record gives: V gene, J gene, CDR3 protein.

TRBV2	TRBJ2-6	CASSLIDSGANVLTF
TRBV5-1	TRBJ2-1	CAITSAISYNEQFF
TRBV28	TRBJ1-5	CASRQIQGYNQPQHF
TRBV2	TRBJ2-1	CASGRAGEGYNEQFF
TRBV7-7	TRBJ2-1	CASSLAAPGLAGGYSSYNEQFF
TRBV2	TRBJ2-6	CASSEARGANVLTF
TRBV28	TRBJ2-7	CASSFKLWERSYEQYF
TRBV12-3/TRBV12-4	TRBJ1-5	CASSLEGTDQPQHF
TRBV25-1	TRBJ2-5	CASSELGPRGETQYF
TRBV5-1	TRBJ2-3	CASSGENRASTDTQYF
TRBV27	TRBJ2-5	CASSSEPRELQETQYF